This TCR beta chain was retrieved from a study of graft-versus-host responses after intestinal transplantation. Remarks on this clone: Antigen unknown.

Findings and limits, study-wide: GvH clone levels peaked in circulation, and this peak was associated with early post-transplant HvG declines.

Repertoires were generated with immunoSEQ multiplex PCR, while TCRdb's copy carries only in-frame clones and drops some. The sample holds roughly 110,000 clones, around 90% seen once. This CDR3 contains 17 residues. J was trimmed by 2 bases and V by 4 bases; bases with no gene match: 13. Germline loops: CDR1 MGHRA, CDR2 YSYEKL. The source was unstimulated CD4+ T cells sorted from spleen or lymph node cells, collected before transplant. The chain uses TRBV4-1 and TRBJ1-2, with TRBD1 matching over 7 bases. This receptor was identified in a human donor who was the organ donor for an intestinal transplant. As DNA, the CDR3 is TGCGCCAGCAGCCCCCGACAGGGAGGTGGATTCAACTATGGCTACACCTTC. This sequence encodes CASSPRQGGGFNYGYTF.